Given below is one T cell receptor (beta chain) in context. Germline CDR1 reads LNHDA; CDR2 reads SQIVND (reference sequence). V was trimmed by 4 bases and J by 5 bases, leaving 14 bases between them. CDR3 length: 15 amino acids. These data are taken from a study of graft-versus-host responses after intestinal transplantation. Some clones are missing from TCRdb's copy, which holds only in-frame ones; the method was immunoSEQ multiplex PCR. The sample contains fewer than 45,000 clones, about 90% of which appear only once. The sequencing used PBMCs, collected approximately 300 days after intestinal transplant. This sequence originates from a human patient who received an intestinal transplant, so some T cells may come from the graft donor. This rearrangement joins TRBV19 to TRBJ1-4; D possibly corresponds to TRBD1 (5 bases). CDR3 protein: CASSTIRDLNEKLFF. Here the CDR3 DNA reads TGTGCCAGTAGTACAATCAGGGATTTGAATGAAAAACTGTTTTTT.